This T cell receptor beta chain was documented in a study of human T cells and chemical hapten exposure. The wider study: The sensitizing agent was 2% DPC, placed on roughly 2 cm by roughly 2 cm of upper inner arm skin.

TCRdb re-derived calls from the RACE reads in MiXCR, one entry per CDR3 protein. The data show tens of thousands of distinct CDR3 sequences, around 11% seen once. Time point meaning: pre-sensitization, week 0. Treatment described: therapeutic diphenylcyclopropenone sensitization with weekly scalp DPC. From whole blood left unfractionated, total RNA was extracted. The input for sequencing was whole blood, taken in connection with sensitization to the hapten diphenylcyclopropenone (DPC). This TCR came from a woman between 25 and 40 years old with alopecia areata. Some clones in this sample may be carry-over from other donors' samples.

The CDR3 coding sequence is TGTGCCACCAGCAGAGGTGCGGGGCTAGGGCCCCAGCATTTT. The encoded protein is CATSRGAGLGPQHF. The chain uses TRBV15 and TRBJ1-5; a weak D match, TRBD1 (5 bases). The germline gives CDR1 LNHNV, CDR2 YYDKDF (reference sequence). The CDR3 spans 14 residues. The V end lost 1 base, the J end lost 9 bases, and 13 bases lay between the germline ends. The full variable domain, with the rest looked up from reference TRBV15 and TRBJ1-5, is DAMVIQNPRYQVTQFGKPVTLSCSQTLNHNVMYWYQQKSSQAPKLLFHYYDKDFNNEADTPDNFQSRRPNTSFCFLDIRSPGLGDTAMYLCATSRGAGLGPQHFGDGTRLSIL.